The 18 T cell receptor beta chains in this list originate from one sample, sequenced in a study of T cell repertoires in cytomegalovirus infection. From the reads, TCRdb called clonotypes with MiXCR, one entry per CDR3 protein. Among 830,000 or so distinct CDR3 sequences listed, about 33% were seen once. The antigens these receptors bind are not known. Sample: cultured CD8+ T cells from PBMCs, taken from culture after CMV antigen stimulation. These receptors all stem from a human donor in good health (CMV status not recorded). Some clones in this sample may be carry-over from other donors' samples.

This clonotype turned up a few times. The rearrangement uses TRBV28 and TRBJ2-2, with D unresolved. Per the germline V gene, CDR1 is MDHEN and CDR2 is SYDVKM. The CDR3 is made up of 15 amino acids. V lost 3 bases and J 4 bases, leaving 12 bases between the germline ends. CDR3 residues: CASSFQDLPTGELFF. The CDR3 DNA follows: TGTGCCAGCAGTTTTCAGGATTTGCCCACCGGGGAGCTGTTTTTT. Using reference TRBV28 and TRBJ2-2 for the parts outside the CDR3, the full variable domain is DVKVTQSSRYLVKRTGEKVFLECVQDMDHENMFWYRQDPGLGLRLIYFSYDVKMKEKGDIPEGYSVSREKKERFSLILESASTNQTSMYLCASSFQDLPTGELFFGEGSRLTVL.

There are a few counts of this clonotype. The V call is TRBV10-3, the J call TRBJ1-2; D perhaps matches TRBD1 (6 bases). CDR1 and CDR2 from the germline V gene are ENHRY and SYGVKD. This CDR3 has 13 residues. V shed 6 bases and J shed 3 bases, with 11 bases lying between them. CDR3 residues: CAISPPGDYGYTF. CDR3 sequence (DNA): TGTGCCATCAGCCCACCAGGGGACTATGGCTACACCTTC.

This chain joins TRBV15 and TRBJ2-5; D is undetermined. The V and J ends lost 0 bases and 2 bases respectively, with 4 bases between them. Germline V gives CDR1 LNHNV, CDR2 YYDKDF (reference sequence). The CDR3 is 13 amino acids. CDR3 sequence: CATSRDRQETQYF. Written as DNA, the CDR3 is TGTGCCACCAGCAGAGATCGGCAAGAGACCCAGTACTTC.

This clonotype was recorded a few times. The chain is built from TRBV7-8 and TRBJ1-5; D is uncertain. Germline V lookup: CDR1 SGHVS, CDR2 FQNEAQ. The CDR3 has 16 amino acids. V was cut by 0 bases and J by 4 bases, with 13 bases left in between. CDR3 region: CASSLAKADRNQPQHF. DNA of the CDR3: TGTGCCAGCAGCTTAGCGAAGGCGGACCGGAATCAGCCCCAGCATTTT.

The chain couples TRBV10-3 to TRBJ2-1; 7 bases match TRBD1. V lost 0 bases and J lost 8; bases outside the gene matches: 10. Germline loops: CDR1 ENHRY, CDR2 SYGVKD. The CDR3 runs to 16 residues. The CDR3 loop reads CAISESRAGGADEQFF. In DNA form, the CDR3 reads TGTGCCATCAGTGAGTCGAGGGCAGGGGGTGCAGATGAGCAGTTCTTC.

This clonotype has a single count. V usage is TRBV7-9 and J usage is TRBJ2-7; D tentatively fits TRBD1 or TRBD2 (5 bases each). Per the germline V gene, CDR1 is SEHNR and CDR2 is FQNEAQ (reference sequence). This CDR3 region has 20 residues. The V and J ends lost 3 bases and 0 bases respectively, with 27 bases between them. CDR3 loop: CASSFDEGRDPSRRSYEQYF. The CDR3 DNA is TGTGCCAGCAGCTTTGACGAGGGCAGGGATCCATCCCGTCGCTCCTACGAGCAGTACTTC.

The chain carries TRBV13 and TRBJ2-5; TRBD1 agrees at 8 bases. CDR1 is PRHDT and CDR2 is FYEKMQ in the germline V gene (reference sequence). The ends lost 1 base at V and 5 bases at J; junction bases unmatched: 12. The CDR3 contains 17 residues. CDR3 in amino acids: CASSLARAGGDLETQYF. In DNA form, the CDR3 reads TGTGCCAGCAGCTTAGCGAGGGCAGGGGGCGATTTGGAGACCCAGTACTTC.

About this clonotype itself: A much larger clone sits a single nucleotide away, making a read error possible. The V call is TRBV7-2, the J call TRBJ2-1; D uncertain. Germline CDR1 reads SGHTA; CDR2 reads FQGNSA. The CDR3 covers 14 residues. CDR3 in DNA: TGTGTCAGCAGCTTAAGTAATACCTACAATGAGCAGTTCTTC. It codes for CVSSLSNTYNEQFF.

The V call is TRBV6-1, the J call TRBJ2-3; D may be TRBD1 (6 bases). The V end lost 5 bases, the J end lost 3 bases, and 18 bases lay between the germline ends. Germline V CDR1 and CDR2: MNHNS, SASEGT. There are 16 residues in the CDR3. As DNA, the CDR3 is TGTGCCAGCAGTTCTAAGCCAGGGGATCGGACAGATACGCAGTATTTT. Residues: CASSSKPGDRTDTQYF.

The genes are TRBV12-3 or TRBV12-4 and TRBJ2-5; 10 nucleotides align to TRBD2. The V segment lost 2 bases and the J segment 4 bases; nucleotides outside the gene matches: 4. This CDR3 has 15 amino acids. This chain's CDR3 is CASSLSSGGRETQYF. CDR3 nucleotides: TGTGCCAGCAGTTTATCTAGCGGGGGAAGAGAGACCCAGTACTTC.

This chain uses TRBV7-6 with TRBJ2-5; 12 nucleotides align to TRBD2. Germline V lookup: CDR1 SGHVS, CDR2 FNYEAQ. The CDR3 loop spans 15 amino acids. V was clipped by 5 bases and J by 9 bases; unmatched bases: 10. The CDR3 protein is CASSRGTSGSLAQYF. In DNA form, the CDR3 reads TGTGCCAGCAGCCGCGGGACTAGCGGGTCGCTGGCCCAGTACTTC.

Of note for this clonotype: One junction end disagrees with the germline gene, perhaps due to a read error. J is TRBJ1-2 and V is TRBV10-3; D is unresolved. Germline values: CDR1 ENHRY, CDR2 SYGVKD. The CDR3 spans 12 residues. The CDR3 protein is CAISESIVSTHF. The DNA for the CDR3 is TGTGCCATCAGTGAGTCGATCGTCTCAACCCACTTC.

This clonotype was counted between two and nine times. The V and J genes are TRBV7-9 and TRBJ2-5; 9 bases fit TRBD1. The length of the CDR3 is 17 residues. The germline V gene encodes CDR1 SEHNR and CDR2 FQNEAQ (reference sequence). Trimming took 4 bases from V and 5 from J; bases not matched to a gene: 14. The DNA for the CDR3 is TGTGCCAGCAGCTCCAGACTACAGGGGGCGGAGTTGGAGACCCAGTACTTC. Residues: CASSSRLQGAELETQYF.

The sample holds many counts of this clonotype. The chain employs TRBV9 and TRBJ2-2; 10 bases align to TRBD2. Germline V gene sequence: CDR1 SGDLS, CDR2 YYNGEE. CDR3 size: 15 residues. After removal of 6 bases from V and 3 bases from J, the junction contained 5 bases not matched to a gene. CDR3 sequence (DNA): TGTGCCAGCACCAGCGGGGGGGCCGACACCGGGGAGCTGTTTTTT. Translation: CASTSGGADTGELFF.

The sample holds a few counts of this clonotype. V is TRBV7-9 and J is TRBJ2-5, with D unclear. CDR3 size: 12 residues. Germline CDR1 and CDR2: SEHNR and FQNEAQ (reference sequence). V gave up 1 base and J gave up 7 bases, with 7 bases separating them. The CDR3 sequence is CASSLGQRTQYF. The CDR3 DNA reads TGTGCCAGCAGCTTAGGGCAGAGGACCCAGTACTTC.

This clonotype was seen at least ten times. The chain is built from TRBV7-6 and TRBJ2-2, with 12 bases aligning to TRBD2. V shed 3 bases, J shed 3 bases, and the junction held 8 bases outside the gene matches. The germline V gene encodes CDR1 SGHVS and CDR2 FNYEAQ. The CDR3 loop spans 18 amino acids. In DNA, the CDR3 is TGTGCCAGCAGCTTCCCGACTAGCGGGGGAAAAGACACCGGGGAGCTGTTTTTT. Its translation is CASSFPTSGGKDTGELFF.

The chain employs TRBV10-3 and TRBJ2-3, with D possibly being TRBD2 (7 bases). CDR3 length: 18 amino acids. Germline V CDR1 and CDR2: ENHRY, SYGVKD. Between the trimmed V and J ends, which lost 4 bases and 2 bases, there was a span of 22 bases. The CDR3 DNA reads TGTGCCATCAGTGCCTCTCCCTTAGGGGGGGGCAACACAGATACGCAGTATTTT. It is translated as CAISASPLGGGNTDTQYF.

The chain is built from TRBV6-2 or TRBV6-3 and TRBJ2-1, with D maybe TRBD2 (7 bases). V was clipped by 3 bases and J by 9 bases, with 12 bases between them. CDR1 MNHEY and CDR2 SVGEGT come from the germline V gene. The CDR3 spans 13 residues. The CDR3 coding sequence is TGTGCCAGCAGTTATTGGGAGGGGGGTGAGCAGTTCTTC. Protein product: CASSYWEGGEQFF.